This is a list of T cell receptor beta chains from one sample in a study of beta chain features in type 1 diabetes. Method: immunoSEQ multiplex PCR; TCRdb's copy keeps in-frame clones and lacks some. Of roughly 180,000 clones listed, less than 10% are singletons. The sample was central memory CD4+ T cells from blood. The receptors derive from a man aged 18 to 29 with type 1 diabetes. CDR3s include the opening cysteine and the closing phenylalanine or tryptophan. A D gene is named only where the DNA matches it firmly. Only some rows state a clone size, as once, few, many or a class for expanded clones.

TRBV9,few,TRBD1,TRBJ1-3,TGTGCCAGCAGCGCCAGGGGGGACACCATATATTTT,CASSARGDTIYF
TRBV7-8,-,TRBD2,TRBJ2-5,TGTGCCAGCAGCCCAGCACACAGAGCGGGGGGGCCAGAGACCCAGTACTTC,CASSPAHRAGGPETQYF
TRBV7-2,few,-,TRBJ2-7,TGTGCCAGCAGCTTAGCAGGGAGTGGAACCTACGAGCAGTACTTC,CASSLAGSGTYEQYF
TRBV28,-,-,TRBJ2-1,TGTGCCGGCCGGCAGGGGAATGAGCAGTTCTTC,CAGRQGNEQFF
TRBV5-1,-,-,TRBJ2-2,TGCGCCAGCAGCTCGAGCAGGGCGAACACCGGGGAGCTGTTTTTT,CASSSSRANTGELFF
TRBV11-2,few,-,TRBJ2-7,TGTGCCAGCAGCTCTGGGCTACACTCCTACGAGCAGTACTTC,CASSSGLHSYEQYF
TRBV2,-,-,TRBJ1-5,TGTGCCAGCACCCAGGGGCAGGCTAGCAATCAGCCCCAGCATTTT,CASTQGQASNQPQHF
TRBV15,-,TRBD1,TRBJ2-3,TGTGCCACCAGCAGAGGGACAGGGGGCTACAAGGATACGCAGTATTTT,CATSRGTGGYKDTQYF
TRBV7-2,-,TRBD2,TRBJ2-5,TGTGCCAGCAGCTTATCCGGGACTAGCAAGACCCAGTACTTC,CASSLSGTSKTQYF
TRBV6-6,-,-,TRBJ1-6,TGTGCCAGCAGTTCAGGTCACTATAATTCACCCCTCCACTTT,CASSSGHYNSPLHF
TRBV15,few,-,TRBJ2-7,TGTGCCACCAGCAGAGATTCTTACAACTACGAGCAGTACTTC,CATSRDSYNYEQYF
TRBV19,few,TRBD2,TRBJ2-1,TGTGCCAGTAGTCCCCGGGCGGGACTACCGCAGTTCTTC,CASSPRAGLPQFF
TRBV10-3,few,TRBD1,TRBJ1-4,TGTGCCATCAGTGAGTGGGGACAGGGTAATGAAAAACTGTTTTTT,CAISEWGQGNEKLFF
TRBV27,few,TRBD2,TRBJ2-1,TGTGCCAGCAGGGGGACTAGCGGGTACAATGAGCAGTTCTTC,CASRGTSGYNEQFF
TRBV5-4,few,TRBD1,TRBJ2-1,TGTGCCAGCAGCATGGCGACAGGGTCGTCCTCCAATGAGCAGTTCTTC,CASSMATGSSSNEQFF
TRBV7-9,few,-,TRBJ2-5,TGCGCCAGCAGCCAAGATCGGGGACAAGAGACCCAGTACTTC,CASSQDRGQETQYF
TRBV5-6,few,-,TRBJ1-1,TGTGCCAGCAGCTTGGGGCCTCAATACGGGGAAAACACTGAAGCTTTCTTT,CASSLGPQYGENTEAFF
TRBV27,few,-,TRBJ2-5,TGTGCCAGCAGTCGAGGAAGGTACCAAGAGACCCAGTACTTC,CASSRGRYQETQYF
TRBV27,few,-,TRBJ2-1,TGTGCCAGCAGTTTCAGAGGCTGGAATGAGCAGTTCTTC,CASSFRGWNEQFF
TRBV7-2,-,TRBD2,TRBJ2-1,TGTGCCAGCAGCTTAAGGGCGTCTAGCGGGAGCCCCAGGTACAATGAGCAGTTCTTC,CASSLRASSGSPRYNEQFF
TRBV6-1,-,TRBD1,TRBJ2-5,TGTGCCAGCAGTGAAGGACTGGTGGGACAGGGGGGGACCCAGTACTTC,CASSEGLVGQGGTQYF
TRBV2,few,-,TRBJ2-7,TGTGCCAGCAGTGGTGACTCTACTAGGGAGCAGTACTTC,CASSGDSTREQYF
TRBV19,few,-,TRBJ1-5,TGTGCCAGTACGGTCCCGGGAACGGGCAATCAGCCCCAGCATTTT,CASTVPGTGNQPQHF
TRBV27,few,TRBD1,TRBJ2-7,TGTGCCAGCAGTTCAAGAGGACAGGGCACCTACGAGCAGTACTTC,CASSSRGQGTYEQYF
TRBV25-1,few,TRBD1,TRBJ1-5,TGTGCCAGCAGGACAGGGCCTAATAGCAATCAGCCCCAGCATTTT,CASRTGPNSNQPQHF
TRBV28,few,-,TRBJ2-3,TGTGGCGTCGGCGGACACACAGATACGCAGTATTTT,CGVGGHTDTQYF
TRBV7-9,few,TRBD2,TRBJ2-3,TGTGCCAGCAGCTTCGGGACTAGTTCAGATACGCAGTATTTT,CASSFGTSSDTQYF
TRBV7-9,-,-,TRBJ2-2,TGTGCCAGCAGCTACTGGGAGGCCTACACCGGGGAGCTGTTTTTT,CASSYWEAYTGELFF
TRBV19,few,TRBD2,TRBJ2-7,TGTGCCAGTAGCTCCCCGACTAGCGGTTCCTACGAGCAGTACTTC,CASSSPTSGSYEQYF
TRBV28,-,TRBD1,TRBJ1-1,TGTGCCAGCAGTTTACACGACAGGGGTATTGAAGCTTTCTTT,CASSLHDRGIEAFF
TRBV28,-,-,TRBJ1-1,TGTGCCAGCACGTGGGGGCAGCGGACTGAAGCTTTCTTT,CASTWGQRTEAFF
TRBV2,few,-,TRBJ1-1,TGTGCCAGCAGGACAAGGGAGGGCACTGAAGCTTTCTTT,CASRTREGTEAFF
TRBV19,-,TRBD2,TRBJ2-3,TGTGCCAGTAGTTCCTCTGGGACTAGCGGGGAGGCAGATACGCAGTATTTT,CASSSSGTSGEADTQYF
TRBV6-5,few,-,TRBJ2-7,TGTGCCAGCAGGTGGACTTCCAATCGGGGGGAGCAGTACTTC,CASRWTSNRGEQYF
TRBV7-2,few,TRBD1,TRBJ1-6,TGTGCCAGCAGCACCAGGAGGGGGCTCAGAAATTCACCCCTCCACTTT,CASSTRRGLRNSPLHF